This TCR beta chain was recorded in a study of cytomegalovirus exposure and HLA in healthy donors (dated by TCRdb to 2016 to 2017). For the wider study: An earlier analysis of roughly 500 of the donors reported 276 Gb of sequence data and 95 million to 130 million unique TCR beta sequences obtained from 150 million to 200 million T cells. An early release covering about 600 HLA-typed donors comprised about 290 gigabases of sequencing data and about 90 million unique TCR sequences. The genetic ancestry cluster associated with self-reported Caucasian donors included 65% to 90% of the 398 genotyped donors. The study aimed to test whether cataloging public T cell receptors could reveal signatures of past pathogen exposure. The T cell repertoires of 550 to 850 subjects were profiled by immunosequencing and related to cytomegalovirus serostatus. Along with the roughly 610-subject first cohort, a separate validation cohort of some 130 different subjects was used. The study combined high-throughput TCR immunosequencing, statistical association of individual TCRs with disease status, and machine learning to predict cytomegalovirus infection status. To study patterns of TCR occurrence, a later analysis re-analyzed previously published TCR beta repertoires from more than 550 donors and added high-resolution HLA genotyping. Rather than using new phenotypic data, the later analysis identified candidate immune exposures from TCR beta sequences and from how often those sequences occurred across donors. An earlier analysis of around 540 of the donors applied high-throughput TCR beta sequencing to assess whether each TCR beta V gene segment acted as functional or pseudogenic. Donor age, sex, ethnicity and CMV serostatus were collected together with the repertoire data. A later genetic analysis used genome-wide SNP genotypes for about 65% of the 666 donors, treating that subset as a discovery cohort. All discovery cohort repertoires had been generated on a single sequencing platform. Both class I and class II loci were covered by HLA typing, at four-digit resolution. Typing coverage differed by locus: A, B, C, DRB1 and DQB1 were typed in roughly 620-640 donors, DQA1 in 500 to 550, DPA1 in approximately 610, and DPB1 in just under 490. Four to six DR-DQ haplotypes were handled as single units for association and clustering, since linkage in the cohort was strong. On average, 235,054 unique TCR beta nucleotide sequences were sequenced per donor among fewer than 500 genotyped donors of the cohort, with roughly 18% of those sequences being non-productive. Overall study results and their limits: In a later genetic analysis, a missense DCLRE1C variant was associated with V-gene and J-gene trimming of TCR beta chains, and the association was replicated in an independent cohort. Strong co-occurrence of HLA alleles, especially DR and DQ, made assigning TCR associations to individual alleles difficult. The study listed 164 TCR beta chains as associated with cytomegalovirus. According to a later analysis, TCR association rates differed among HLA loci, with DRB1 alleles showing the most associated TCRs and HLA-C alleles showing the fewest. Only TCR beta chains were sequenced in this cohort, and the absence of alpha or paired-chain data limited detectable features. Several of the top co-occurrence clusters appeared to be linked to parvovirus B19, influenza, CMV and Epstein-Barr virus, according to a later analysis. Because counts were too low, about 18 rarely observed V segments, including chromosome 9 orphons, were left out of the earlier analysis of approximately 580 of the donors. A later genetic analysis reported fewer N-insertions in productive TCRs among donors in an Asian-associated ancestry cluster than the roughly 640-donor mean. Most CMV-associated TCR beta chains appeared to be HLA-restricted in a later analysis, and the HLA associations seemed to be driven largely by CMV exposure. The only immune exposure information available for the cohort was CMV serostatus. A few of the identified cytomegalovirus-associated TCR beta chains were confirmed in vitro to be specific for cytomegalovirus antigens. In an earlier analysis of fewer than 700 of the donors, most TCR beta V segments appeared in productive rearrangements about 87% or about 30% of the time, broadly matching IMGT annotations. The 87-base-pair reads could not distinguish some IMGT-functional V segments, including TRBV6-2 and TRBV6-3, so those segments were excluded. The classifier was reported to diagnose cytomegalovirus status with high specificity and sensitivity in both the original cohort and the validation cohort. A later analysis associated around 16,000 TCR beta sequences with specific HLA alleles at a false discovery rate of 0.05. A cluster of highly shared sequence variants was judged likely to represent a technical artifact of the sequencing pipeline. In a later analysis, HLA-associated TCR beta chains showed more clonal expansion and lower generation probabilities than non-associated chains that were equally common. While some public TCRs were present in many individuals, most TCR sequences turned up only very rarely across donors. A further reported finding was that TCR beta sequences accurately predicted the HLA-A and HLA-B alleles for most subjects in the first cohort. According to the authors, the approach could potentially be generalized to other disease states and immunological phenotypes. Linkage disequilibrium might explain the correlated functional status among segregating V segments, but an unknown experimental factor could not be excluded. HLA typing was unavailable for some donors at each locus, so association tests used only the typed subset. Roughly uniform sequencing depth across donors was assumed in presence/absence analyses, although this assumption may not hold.

Deletion took 1 base off V and 9 bases off J, with a span of 13 bases between the germline ends. From its cysteine to its phenylalanine, the CDR3 spans 15 amino acids. Only CDR3 DNA remains: 45 bases, in frame from the first base. For CDR1 and CDR2, the germline V gene lists SGHTA and FQGNSA. Libraries were made using the immunoSEQ multiplex PCR assay. For the multiplex PCR, a mixture combining 60 forward primers for TCR Vbeta segments and 13 reverse primers for TCR Jbeta segments was used. Amplification of the CDR3 region of rearranged TCR beta genes was performed with a multiplex PCR assay on genomic DNA. On the Illumina HiSeq System, the amplified TCR beta libraries were sequenced as 87-base-pair reads. Regarding the original processing steps: A later analysis counted about 80 million unique TCR beta chains across the 666 repertoires, and some 12 million of these chains were shared by at least two donors. Raw reads were error-corrected and collapsed into unique sequences with a nearest-neighbor algorithm that merged closely related sequences to remove PCR and sequencing errors. To assign V, D and J gene segments, CDR3 sequences were aligned to IMGT reference sequences. For a sequence to be retained, a match of at least six nucleotides was required to both a V gene segment and a J gene segment. A rearrangement counted as productive if the CDR3 had no stop codons and remained in frame with V and J, and every other rearrangement counted as non-productive. CDR3 was defined by IMGT convention, running from the second conserved V-encoded cysteine to the conserved J-encoded phenylalanine. The earlier analysis of about 610 of the donors excluded any sequence lacking an unambiguous match to a single V gene segment. In an earlier analysis of around 590 of the donors, a V segment was called functional when productive rearrangements were above 56.7%, and segregating when the standard deviation between donors exceeded 5%. A statistical classification framework was built for diagnosing cytomegalovirus status from the catalog of TCR beta chain sequences. A later analysis assigned V and J genes by comparing TCR nucleotide sequences with IMGT/GENE-DB human TR gene sequences. Using the TCRdist pipeline, a later analysis assigned CDR3 sequences along with most-parsimonious VDJ recombination scenarios. In a later analysis, each TCR beta chain was defined by its CDR3 amino acid sequence together with its V-gene family, and reads without a unique V-gene family were excluded. As a way to deal with suspected cross-contamination and a sequencing artifact, a later analysis dropped hundreds of nucleotide sequences that were highly shared and had low generation probability. A later analysis calculated a clonal expansion index for each public chain from normalized within-repertoire ranks of inferred template counts. In a later analysis, generation probabilities were computed using a VDJ recombination model fitted to out-of-frame rearrangements, and the results were checked against IGoR. In a later analysis, hypergeometric tests were used to score TCR-TCR, TCR-HLA and TCR-CMV co-occurrence, with a repertoire-size bias correction applied to TCR pairs. False discovery rates were estimated in a later analysis by permuting HLA or CMV assignments 20 times. In a later analysis, co-occurring TCRs were grouped using DBSCAN, and TCRdist sequence similarity was added for clustering within HLA-allele-positive subsets. Repertoires with fewer than 30,000 or more than 120,000 public chains were left out of co-occurrence clustering, as were about five repertoires with anomalous nucleotide sharing. In its TCRdb copy, this immuneACCESS table keeps in-frame sequences only and misses some clones. Where compared with another copy, unresolved V genes explain less than half of these, and the others have no known cause. V and J calls and clone size follow that table, whereas D and trimming were derived from the DNA. Recorded for this sample are more than 85,000 clones; more than 70% of them occurred a single time. Approximately 2.2% of the sample is held by the ten biggest clonotypes.

This clone was observed a handful of times. Its antigen has not been determined. No qualities accompany the bases; no much larger clone lies one base away. The cohort was made up of approximately 670 healthy bone marrow donors. Cohort members were all nominally healthy when sampled, although unrecorded immune exposures were likely present. The donor was CMV seronegative and was included in the group of 352 seronegative cohort members. A peripheral blood sample was provided by each donor, and peripheral blood mononuclear cells were used for TCR beta sequencing. Genomic DNA extraction from the blood cell samples was performed with the Qiagen DNeasy Blood Extraction Kit.

The sequence is built from TRBV7-2 and TRBJ1-6, with no D gene named confidently. The sample comprised PBMCs. The sequence was collected from a man younger than 40 in good health and CMV-seronegative. The DNA sequence is TGTGCCAGCAGCTTAGTAGGAGGAATGGGTTCACCCCTCCACTTT. Translated, it reads CASSLVGGMGSPLHF.